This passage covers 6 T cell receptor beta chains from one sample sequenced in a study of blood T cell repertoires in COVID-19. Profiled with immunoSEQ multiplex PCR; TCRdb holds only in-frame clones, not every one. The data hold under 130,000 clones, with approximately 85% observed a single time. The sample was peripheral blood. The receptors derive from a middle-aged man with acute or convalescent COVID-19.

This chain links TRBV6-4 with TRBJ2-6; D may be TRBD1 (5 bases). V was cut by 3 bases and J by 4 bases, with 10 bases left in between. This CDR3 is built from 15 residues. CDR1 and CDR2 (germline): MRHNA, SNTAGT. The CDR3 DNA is TGTGCCAGCAGTGAGTCAGGGCCCGGGGCCAACGTCCTGACTTTC. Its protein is CASSESGPGANVLTF.

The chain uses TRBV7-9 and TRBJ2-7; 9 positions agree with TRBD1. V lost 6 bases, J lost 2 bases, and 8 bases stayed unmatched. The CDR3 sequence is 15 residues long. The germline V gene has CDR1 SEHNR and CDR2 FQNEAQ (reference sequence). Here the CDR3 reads CASSPGTGKAYEQYF. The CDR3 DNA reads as TGTGCCAGCAGTCCCGGGACAGGGAAAGCCTACGAGCAGTACTTC.

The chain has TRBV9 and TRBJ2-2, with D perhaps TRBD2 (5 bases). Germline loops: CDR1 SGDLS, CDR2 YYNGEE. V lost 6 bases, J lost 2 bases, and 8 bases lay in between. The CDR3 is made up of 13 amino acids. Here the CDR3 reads CASTPSNTGELFF. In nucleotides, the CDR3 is TGTGCCAGCACCCCTAGCAACACCGGGGAGCTGTTTTTT. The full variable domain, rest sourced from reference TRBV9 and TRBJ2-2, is DSGVTQTPKHLITATGQRVTLRCSPRSGDLSVYWYQQSLDQGLQFLIQYYNGEERAKGNILERFSAQQFPDLHSELNLSSLELGDSALYFCASTPSNTGELFFGEGSRLTVL.

The chain's CDR3 is CSVPDGQTYEQYF. CDR3 DNA sequence: TGCAGCGTCCCCGACGGACAGACCTACGAGCAGTACTTC. V gene TRBV29-1 combines with J gene TRBJ2-7; maybe TRBD1 (6 bases). V lost 6 bases and J 2 bases, leaving 14 bases between the germline ends. The CDR3 is made up of 13 amino acids. Germline V lookup: CDR1 SQVTM, CDR2 ANQGSEA.

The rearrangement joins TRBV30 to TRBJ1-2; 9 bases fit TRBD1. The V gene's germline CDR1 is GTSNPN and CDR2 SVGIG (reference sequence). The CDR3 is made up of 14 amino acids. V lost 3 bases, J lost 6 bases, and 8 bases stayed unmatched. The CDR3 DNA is TGTGCCTGGAGGGTACAGGGGGCGGCCCATGGCTACACCTTC. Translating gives CAWRVQGAAHGYTF. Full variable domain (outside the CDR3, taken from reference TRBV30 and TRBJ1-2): SQTIHQWPATLVQPVGSPLSLECTVEGTSNPNLYWYRQAAGRGLQLLFYSVGIGQISSEVPQNLSASRPQDRQFILSSKKLLLSDSGFYLCAWRVQGAAHGYTFGSGTRLTVV.

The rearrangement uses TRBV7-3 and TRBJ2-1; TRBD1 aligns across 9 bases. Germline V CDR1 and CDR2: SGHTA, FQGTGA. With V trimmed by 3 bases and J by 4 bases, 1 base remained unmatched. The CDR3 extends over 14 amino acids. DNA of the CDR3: TGTGCCAGCAGCTTGGGGACAGGGTACAATGAGCAGTTCTTC. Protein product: CASSLGTGYNEQFF.